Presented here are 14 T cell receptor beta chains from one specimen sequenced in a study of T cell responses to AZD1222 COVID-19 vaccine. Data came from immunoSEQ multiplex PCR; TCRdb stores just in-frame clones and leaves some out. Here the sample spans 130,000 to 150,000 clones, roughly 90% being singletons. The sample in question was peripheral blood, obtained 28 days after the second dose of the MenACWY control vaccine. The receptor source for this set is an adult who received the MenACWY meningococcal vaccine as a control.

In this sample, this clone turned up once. As DNA, the CDR3 is TGTGCCAGCAGCTTAGAAGGGGGAGAGCAGTACTTC. Translating gives CASSLEGGEQYF. This sequence joins TRBV11-3 and TRBJ2-7; a possible D gene is TRBD1 (6 bases). Trimming removed 0 bases at V and 7 bases at J, with 7 bases between. The germline gives CDR1 SGHNT, CDR2 YENEEA. This CDR3 is built from 12 residues.

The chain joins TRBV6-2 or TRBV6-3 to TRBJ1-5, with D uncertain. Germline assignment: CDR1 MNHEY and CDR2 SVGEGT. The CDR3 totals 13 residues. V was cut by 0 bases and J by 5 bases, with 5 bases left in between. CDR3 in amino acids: CASSYSEDQPQHF. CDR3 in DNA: TGTGCCAGCAGTTACTCCGAGGATCAGCCCCAGCATTTT.

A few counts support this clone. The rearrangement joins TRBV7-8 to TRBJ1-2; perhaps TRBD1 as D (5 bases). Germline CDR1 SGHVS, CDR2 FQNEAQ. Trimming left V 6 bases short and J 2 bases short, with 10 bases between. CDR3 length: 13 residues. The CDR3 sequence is CASSPDTNYGYTF. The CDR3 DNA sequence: TGTGCCAGCAGTCCGGACACCAACTATGGCTACACCTTC.

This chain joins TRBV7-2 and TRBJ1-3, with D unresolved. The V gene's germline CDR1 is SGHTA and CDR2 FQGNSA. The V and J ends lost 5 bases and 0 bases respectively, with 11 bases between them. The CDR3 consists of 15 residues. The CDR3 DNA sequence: TGTGCCAGCAGCGACGACCAGACCTCTGGAAACACCATATATTTT. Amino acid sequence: CASSDDQTSGNTIYF.

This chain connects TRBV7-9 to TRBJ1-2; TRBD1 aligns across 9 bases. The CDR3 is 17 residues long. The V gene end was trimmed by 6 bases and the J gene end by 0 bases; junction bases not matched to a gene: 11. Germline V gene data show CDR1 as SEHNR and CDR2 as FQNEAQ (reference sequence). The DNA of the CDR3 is TGTGCCAGCAGACCTCAGACAGGGGGGAAGACTAACTATGGCTACACCTTC. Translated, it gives CASRPQTGGKTNYGYTF.

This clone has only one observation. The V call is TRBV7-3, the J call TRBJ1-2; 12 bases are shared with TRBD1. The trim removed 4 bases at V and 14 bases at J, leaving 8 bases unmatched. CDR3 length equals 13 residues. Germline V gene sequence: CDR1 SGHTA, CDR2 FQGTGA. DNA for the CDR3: TGTGCCAGCAGCTCCACCGGGACAGGGGGCGCGACCTTC. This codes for CASSSTGTGGATF.

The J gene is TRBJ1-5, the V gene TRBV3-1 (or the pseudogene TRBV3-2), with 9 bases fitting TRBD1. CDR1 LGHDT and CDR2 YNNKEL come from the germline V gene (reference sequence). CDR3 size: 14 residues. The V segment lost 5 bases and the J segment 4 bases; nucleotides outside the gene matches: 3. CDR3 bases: TGTGCCAGCAGCGGGGGACAGGGTAATCAGCCCCAGCATTTT. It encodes CASSGGQGNQPQHF.

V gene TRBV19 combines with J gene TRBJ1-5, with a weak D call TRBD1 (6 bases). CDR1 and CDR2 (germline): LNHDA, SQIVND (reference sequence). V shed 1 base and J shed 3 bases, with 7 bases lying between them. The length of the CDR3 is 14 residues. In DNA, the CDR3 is TGTGCCAGTAGTATAGGGGGGCCCAATCAGCCCCAGCATTTT. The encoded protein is CASSIGGPNQPQHF.

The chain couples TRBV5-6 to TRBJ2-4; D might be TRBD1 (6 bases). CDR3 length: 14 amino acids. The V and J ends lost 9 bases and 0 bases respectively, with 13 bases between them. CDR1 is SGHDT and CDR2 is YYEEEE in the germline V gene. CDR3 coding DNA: TGTGCCACCGGACAGAACTTAGCCAAAAACATTCAGTACTTC. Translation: CATGQNLAKNIQYF.

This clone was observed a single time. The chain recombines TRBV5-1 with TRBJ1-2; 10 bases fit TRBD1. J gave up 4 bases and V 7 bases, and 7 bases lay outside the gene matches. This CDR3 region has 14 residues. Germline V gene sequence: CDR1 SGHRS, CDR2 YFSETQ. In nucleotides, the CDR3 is TGCGCCAGCCAATGGGACAGGGGCTTCTATGGCTACACCTTC. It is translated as CASQWDRGFYGYTF.

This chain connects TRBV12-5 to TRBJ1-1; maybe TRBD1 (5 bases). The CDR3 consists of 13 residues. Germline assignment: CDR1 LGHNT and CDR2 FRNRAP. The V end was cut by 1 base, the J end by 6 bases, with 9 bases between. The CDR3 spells CASGLGPGAEAFF. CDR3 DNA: TGTGCTAGTGGTTTGGGCCCGGGGGCTGAAGCTTTCTTT.

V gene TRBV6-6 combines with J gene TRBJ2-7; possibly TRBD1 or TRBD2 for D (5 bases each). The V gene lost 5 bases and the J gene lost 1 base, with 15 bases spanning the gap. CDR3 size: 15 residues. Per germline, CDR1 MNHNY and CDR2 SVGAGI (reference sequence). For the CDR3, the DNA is TGTGCCAGCAGTAAATATCGGGACGGATCCTACGAGCAGTACTTC. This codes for CASSKYRDGSYEQYF.

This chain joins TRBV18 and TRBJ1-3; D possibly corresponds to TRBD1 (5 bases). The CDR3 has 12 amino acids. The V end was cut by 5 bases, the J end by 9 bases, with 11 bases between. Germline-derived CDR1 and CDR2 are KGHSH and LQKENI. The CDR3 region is CASSSRVGTIYF. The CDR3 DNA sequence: TGTGCCAGCTCATCCAGGGTGGGCACCATATATTTT.

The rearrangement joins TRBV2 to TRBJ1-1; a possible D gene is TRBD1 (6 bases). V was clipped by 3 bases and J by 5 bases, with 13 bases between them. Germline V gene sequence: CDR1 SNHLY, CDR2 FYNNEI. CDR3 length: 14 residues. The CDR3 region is CASSDGGRRTEAFF. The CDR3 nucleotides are TGTGCCAGCAGTGATGGGGGGCGAAGAACTGAAGCTTTCTTT.